This T cell receptor beta chain was documented in a study of blood T cells in healthy people across ages. General observations from the study: Diversity figures derived from one million T cells were judged to underestimate the true value.

There are many counts of this clonotype. Its antigen is unidentified. Alongside a J-beta primer mix, a sample-barcoded 5' primer served in a second PCR lasting roughly 7 to 12 cycles. At least 2.5 million CDR3-containing paired-end reads were obtained per sample. TCRdb fed the 5' RACE reads into MiXCR, producing one record per CDR3 protein. Here the sample spans about 1.8 million distinct CDR3 sequences, around 48% being singletons. This CDR3 comprises 15 residues. Trimming took 6 bases from V and 0 from J; bases not matched to a gene: 8. In germline, CDR1 is MDHEN, CDR2 SYDVKM. The sample, approximately 10 milliliters of peripheral blood, was drawn from each donor.

Sequenced material: blood. The rearrangement joins TRBV28 to TRBJ2-7; TRBD1 matches 7 bases. The receptor comes from a woman aged 40 to 49 in good health. The chain's CDR3 is CASRIDRAASYEQYF. The CDR3 bases are TGTGCCAGCAGAATTGACAGGGCTGCCTCCTACGAGCAGTACTTC.